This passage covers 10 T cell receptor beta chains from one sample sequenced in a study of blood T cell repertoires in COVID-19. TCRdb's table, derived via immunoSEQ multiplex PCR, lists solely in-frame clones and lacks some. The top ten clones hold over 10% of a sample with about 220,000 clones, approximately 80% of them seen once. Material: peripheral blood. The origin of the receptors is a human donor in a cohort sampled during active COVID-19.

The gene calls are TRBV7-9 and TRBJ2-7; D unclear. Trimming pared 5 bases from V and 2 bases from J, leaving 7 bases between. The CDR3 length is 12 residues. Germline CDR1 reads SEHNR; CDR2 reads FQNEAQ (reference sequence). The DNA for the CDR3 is TGTGCCAGCAGCCCCTATACCTACGAGCAGTACTTC. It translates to CASSPYTYEQYF.

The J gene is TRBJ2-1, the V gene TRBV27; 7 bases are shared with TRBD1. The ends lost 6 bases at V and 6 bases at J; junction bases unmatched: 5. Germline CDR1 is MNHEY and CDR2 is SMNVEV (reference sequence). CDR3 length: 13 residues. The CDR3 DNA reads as TGTGCCAGCAGCCTAGACAGGGCCAATGAGCAGTTCTTC. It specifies CASSLDRANEQFF.

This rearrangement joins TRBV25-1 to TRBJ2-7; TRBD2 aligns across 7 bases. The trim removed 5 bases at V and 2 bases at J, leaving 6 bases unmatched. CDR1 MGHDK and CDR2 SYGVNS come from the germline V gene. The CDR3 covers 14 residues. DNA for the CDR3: TGTGCCAGCAGTCCACTAGCGAATACCTACGAGCAGTACTTC. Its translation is CASSPLANTYEQYF.

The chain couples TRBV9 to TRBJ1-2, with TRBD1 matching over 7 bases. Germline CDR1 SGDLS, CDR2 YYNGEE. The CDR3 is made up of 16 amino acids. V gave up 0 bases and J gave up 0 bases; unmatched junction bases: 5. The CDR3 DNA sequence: TGTGCCAGCAGCGTAGACAGGGGCCGCCCTAACTATGGCTACACCTTC. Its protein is CASSVDRGRPNYGYTF.

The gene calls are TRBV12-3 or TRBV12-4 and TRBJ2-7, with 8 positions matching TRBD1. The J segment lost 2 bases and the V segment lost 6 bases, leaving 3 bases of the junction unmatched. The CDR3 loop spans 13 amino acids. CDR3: CASRGTGTYEQYF. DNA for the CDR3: TGTGCCAGCAGGGGGACAGGTACCTACGAGCAGTACTTC.

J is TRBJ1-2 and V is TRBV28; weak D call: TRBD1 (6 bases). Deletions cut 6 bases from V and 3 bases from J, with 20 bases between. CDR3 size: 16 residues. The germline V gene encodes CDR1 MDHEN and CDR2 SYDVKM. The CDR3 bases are TGTGCCAGCAGGAATTCCGGGACACAGTCGGACTATGGCTACACCTTC. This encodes CASRNSGTQSDYGYTF.

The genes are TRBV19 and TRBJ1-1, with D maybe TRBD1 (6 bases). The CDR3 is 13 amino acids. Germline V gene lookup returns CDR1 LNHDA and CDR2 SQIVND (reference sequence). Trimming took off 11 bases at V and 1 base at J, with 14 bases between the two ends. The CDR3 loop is CAGSGGQNTEAFF. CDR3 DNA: TGTGCCGGATCTGGGGGACAGAACACTGAAGCTTTCTTT.

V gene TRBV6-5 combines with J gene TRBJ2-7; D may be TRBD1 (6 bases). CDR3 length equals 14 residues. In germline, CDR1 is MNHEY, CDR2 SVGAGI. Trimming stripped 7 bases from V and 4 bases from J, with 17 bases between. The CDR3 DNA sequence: TGTGCCAGCACCCACCCGGACAGAGATTACGAGCAGTACTTC. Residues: CASTHPDRDYEQYF.

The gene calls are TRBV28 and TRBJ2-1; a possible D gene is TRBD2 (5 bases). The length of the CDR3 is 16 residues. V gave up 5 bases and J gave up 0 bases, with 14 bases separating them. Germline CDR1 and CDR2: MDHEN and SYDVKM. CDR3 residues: CASSQRVRLSYNEQFF. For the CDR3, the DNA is TGTGCCAGCAGTCAGAGGGTCAGACTCTCCTACAATGAGCAGTTCTTC.

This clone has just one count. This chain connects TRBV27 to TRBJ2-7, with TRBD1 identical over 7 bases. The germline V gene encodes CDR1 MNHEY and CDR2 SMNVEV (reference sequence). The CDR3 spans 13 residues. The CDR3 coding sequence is TGTGAGGCCGGACAGGCTAAAGCCTACGAGCAGTACTTC. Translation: CEAGQAKAYEQYF.